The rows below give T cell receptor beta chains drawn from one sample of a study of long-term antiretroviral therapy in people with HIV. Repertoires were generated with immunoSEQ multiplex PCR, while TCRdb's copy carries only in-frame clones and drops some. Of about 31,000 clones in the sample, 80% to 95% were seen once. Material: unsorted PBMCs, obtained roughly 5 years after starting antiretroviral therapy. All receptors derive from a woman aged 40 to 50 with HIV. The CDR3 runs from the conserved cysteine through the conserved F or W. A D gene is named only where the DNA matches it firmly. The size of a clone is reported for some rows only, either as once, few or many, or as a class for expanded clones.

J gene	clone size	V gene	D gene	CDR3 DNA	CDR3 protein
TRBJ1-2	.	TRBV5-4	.	TGTGCCAGCAGTTTTGACAGTAACTATGGCTACACCTTC	CASSFDSNYGYTF
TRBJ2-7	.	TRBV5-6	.	TGTGCCAGCAGCCCAGCCACGACAGGCCTAGCGGACGAGCAGTACTTC	CASSPATTGLADEQYF
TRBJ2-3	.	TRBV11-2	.	TGTGCCAGCAGCAGAGTGCGTGGGACAGATACGCAGTATTTT	CASSRVRGTDTQYF
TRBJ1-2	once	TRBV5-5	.	TGTGCCAGCAGCTTGGGAGTGGGGGCTAACTATGGCTACACCTTC	CASSLGVGANYGYTF
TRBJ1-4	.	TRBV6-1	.	TGTGCCAGCAGTGAGTCGCCCGGACCCGGGGGCACTAATGAAAAACTGTTTTTT	CASSESPGPGGTNEKLFF
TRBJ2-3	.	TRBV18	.	TGTGCCAGCTCACCACTCCGAGCCCCGGGGACAGATACGCAGTATTTT	CASSPLRAPGTDTQYF
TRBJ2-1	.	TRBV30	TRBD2	TGTGCCTGGAGGGAGATTCGGACTAGCGGGAGGAAACGCTACAATGAGCAGTTCTTC	CAWREIRTSGRKRYNEQFF
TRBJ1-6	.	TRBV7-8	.	TGTGCCAGCAGCTATAAGGGCGAAAATTCACCCCTCCACTTT	CASSYKGENSPLHF
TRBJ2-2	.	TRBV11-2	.	TGTGCCAGCAGCTTAAGTATGGGCGGTAACACCGGGGAGCTGTTTTTT	CASSLSMGGNTGELFF
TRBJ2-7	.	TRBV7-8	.	TGTGCCAGCAGCTTATGGGACCCCCCGAACTACGAGCAGTACTTC	CASSLWDPPNYEQYF
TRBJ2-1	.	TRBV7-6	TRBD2	TGTGCCAAAGTCGGGACTAGCCCTTACAATGAGCAGTTCTTC	CAKVGTSPYNEQFF
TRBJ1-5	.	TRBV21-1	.	TGTGCCAGCAGCAACTCCTCCGGGGACAGGGGAACCATATATAGCAATCAGCCCCAGCATTTT	CASSNSSGDRGTIYSNQPQHF
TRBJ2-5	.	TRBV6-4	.	TGTGCCAGCAGTGATGGAGTATACCAAGAGACCCAGTACTTC	CASSDGVYQETQYF
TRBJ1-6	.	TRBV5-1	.	TGCGCCAGCAGCTTGGGGTACCGCGGCTCCTATAATTCACCCCTCCACTTT	CASSLGYRGSYNSPLHF
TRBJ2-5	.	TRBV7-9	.	TGTGCCAGCAGCTTAGTTCGGACATGGGAAGGTGCAGAGACCCAGTACTTC	CASSLVRTWEGAETQYF
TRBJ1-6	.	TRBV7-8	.	TGTGCCAGCAGCTTAGTTAGGACAAGTAATTCACCCCTCCACTTT	CASSLVRTSNSPLHF
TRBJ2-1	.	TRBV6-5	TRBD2	TGTGCCAGCAGTCCCGGGACTAGCGGAAACAATGAGCAGTTCTTC	CASSPGTSGNNEQFF
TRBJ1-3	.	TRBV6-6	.	TGTGCCAGCAGTCGGCCGGAAAGTGGAGGAAACACCATATATTTT	CASSRPESGGNTIYF
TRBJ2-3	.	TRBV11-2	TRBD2	TGTGCCAGCAGCTCCCAAGCGGGGGGGCGGTATTTT	CASSSQAGGRYF
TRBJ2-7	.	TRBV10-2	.	TGCGCCAGCAGAAAAGACCCTGGGCCCTACGAGCAGTACTTC	CASRKDPGPYEQYF
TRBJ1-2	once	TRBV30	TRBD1	TGTGCCTGGAGCCCCGGGACAGCCGGCTACACCTTC	CAWSPGTAGYTF
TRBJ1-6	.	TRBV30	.	TGTGCCTGGTGTAGGGGTTATTCACCCCTCCACTTT	CAWCRGYSPLHF
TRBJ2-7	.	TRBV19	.	TGTGCCAGTACCAGCGGGACAGTCCACGAGCAGTACTTC	CASTSGTVHEQYF
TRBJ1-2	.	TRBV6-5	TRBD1	TGTGCCAGCAGTTTGGACAGGGGGCGAAATGACTATGGCTACACCTTC	CASSLDRGRNDYGYTF
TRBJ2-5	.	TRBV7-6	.	TGTGCCAGCAGCTTTGGGTCGGGCCAAGAGACCCAGTACTTC	CASSFGSGQETQYF
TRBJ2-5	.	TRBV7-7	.	TGTGCCAGCAGCCCTTCGGGACTTCCAGAGACCCAGTACTTC	CASSPSGLPETQYF
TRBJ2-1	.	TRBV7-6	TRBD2	TGTGCCAGCAGCTTAGGGTACCGGACTAGGGGTAGTGAGCAGTTCTTC	CASSLGYRTRGSEQFF
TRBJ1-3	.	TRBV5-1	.	TGCGCCAGCAGCTTGCAGGGGAGAAACACCATATATTTT	CASSLQGRNTIYF
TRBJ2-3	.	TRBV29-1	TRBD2	TGCAGCGTTGAACAGCTAGCGGGAGGGGGGGCAGATACGCAGTATTTT	CSVEQLAGGGADTQYF
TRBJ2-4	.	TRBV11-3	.	TGTGCCAGCAGCTTAGGACCGGGCAACATTCAGTACTTC	CASSLGPGNIQYF
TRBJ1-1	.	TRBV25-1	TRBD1	TGTGCCAGCAGTGAGAGCCGGGACAGGGGGTATACTTTCTTT	CASSESRDRGYTFF
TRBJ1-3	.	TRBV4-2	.	TGTGCCAGCAGCCAAGATCCCAGGCCCGGAAACACCATATATTTT	CASSQDPRPGNTIYF
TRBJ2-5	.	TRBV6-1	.	TGTGCCAGCAGTGATTGGCATTCCGAGACCCAGTACTTC	CASSDWHSETQYF
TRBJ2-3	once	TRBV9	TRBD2	TGTGCCAGCAGCGTTAGCGGGAGGCCGTCAGATACGCAGTATTTT	CASSVSGRPSDTQYF
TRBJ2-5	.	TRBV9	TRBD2	TGTGCCAGCAGCCACAAAACGACTAGCGTGAAAGAGACCCAGTACTTC	CASSHKTTSVKETQYF
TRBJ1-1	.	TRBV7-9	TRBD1	TGTGCCAGCAGCCCCCAGGGGGCGCAGCACACTGAAGCTTTCTTT	CASSPQGAQHTEAFF
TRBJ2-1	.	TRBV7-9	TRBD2	TGTGCCAGCAGCTACGGACTAGCGGGCCACAATGAGCAGTTCTTC	CASSYGLAGHNEQFF
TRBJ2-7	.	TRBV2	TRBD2	TGTGCCAGCAGTGAAGCAAGCGGGGTGGCCTACGAGCAGTACTTC	CASSEASGVAYEQYF